Below are 22 T cell receptor beta chains sequenced from a single sample in a study of OX40 agonist ivuxolimab in advanced cancers. Sequenced by immunoSEQ multiplex PCR; TCRdb stores in-frame clones only, minus some. This table has 20,000 to 25,000 clones, 75% to 85% appearing once. The material was CD4+ or CD8+ T cells sorted from blood, obtained in a trial of the OX40 agonist ivuxolimab. All receptors derive from an adult with an advanced solid tumor such as melanoma, head and neck, liver or kidney cancer.

This clone was found a few times. The V gene is TRBV2, the J gene TRBJ2-5, with D unresolved. Germline V gives CDR1 SNHLY, CDR2 FYNNEI. Trimming stripped 6 bases from V and 0 bases from J, with 17 bases between. This CDR3 comprises 16 residues. The CDR3 nucleotides are TGTGCCAGCAGCGGTCCCCAACATGTGTACCAAGAGACCCAGTACTTC. It specifies CASSGPQHVYQETQYF.

This sequence joins TRBV7-2 and TRBJ1-2, with D hard to call. In germline, CDR1 is SGHTA, CDR2 FQGNSA. V lost 5 bases and J lost 8, with 12 bases in between. This CDR3 has 12 amino acids. DNA of the CDR3: TGTGCCAGCAGCCCCGACGGGCGCGGCTACACCTTC. Protein product: CASSPDGRGYTF.

V is TRBV7-3 and J is TRBJ1-5; 7 bases match TRBD1. This CDR3 comprises 19 residues. The germline V gene has CDR1 SGHTA and CDR2 FQGTGA. With 3 bases clipped from V and 6 bases from J, the junction kept 20 bases outside the gene matches. DNA for the CDR3: TGTGCCAGCAGCTTTAAGACCGCCCCAGGGGGGAAGAATCCTCAGCCCCAGCATTTT. Residues: CASSFKTAPGGKNPQPQHF.

CDR3 loop: CASSNPMGGLGNTEAFF. Written as DNA, the CDR3 is TGTGCCAGTAGTAACCCTATGGGGGGTTTAGGGAACACTGAAGCTTTCTTT. J is TRBJ1-1 and V is TRBV19, with D possibly matching TRBD1 (5 bases). Between the trimmed V and J ends, which lost 4 bases and 1 base, there was a span of 19 bases. The CDR3 runs to 17 residues. Germline V lookup: CDR1 LNHDA, CDR2 SQIVND (reference sequence).

The chain uses TRBV5-5 and TRBJ2-7; D may match TRBD1 or TRBD2 (5 bases each). Germline V gene sequence: CDR1 SGHKS, CDR2 YYEKEE (reference sequence). This CDR3 has 14 residues. V was clipped by 4 bases and J by 0 bases, with 11 bases between them. CDR3 sequence reads: CASSPGPSSYEQYF. The CDR3 nucleotides read TGTGCCAGCAGCCCGGGACCTAGCTCCTACGAGCAGTACTTC. The variable domain in full, completed from reference TRBV5-5 and TRBJ2-7, reads DAGVTQSPTHLIKTRGQQVTLRCSPISGHKSVSWYQQVLGQGPQFIFQYYEKEERGRGNFPDRFSARQFPNYSSELNVNALLLGDSALYLCASSPGPSSYEQYFGPGTRLTVT.

The V call is TRBV7-9, the J call TRBJ1-1; maybe TRBD1 (6 bases). The CDR3 extends over 14 amino acids. V shed 2 bases and J shed 3 bases, with 10 bases lying between them. Germline assignment: CDR1 SEHNR and CDR2 FQNEAQ (reference sequence). The CDR3 nucleotides read TGTGCCAGCAGCTTACGACAGGTGGACACTGAAGCTTTCTTT. Translating gives CASSLRQVDTEAFF. The complete variable domain, with remaining parts taken from reference TRBV7-9 and TRBJ1-1, reads DTGVSQNPRHKITKRGQNVTFRCDPISEHNRLYWYRQTLGQGPEFLTYFQNEAQLEKSRLLSDRFSAERPKGSFSTLEIQRTEQGDSAMYLCASSLRQVDTEAFFGQGTRLTVV.

The chain carries TRBV28 and TRBJ2-7; D is uncertain. Germline V lookup: CDR1 MDHEN, CDR2 SYDVKM. Trimming took off 2 bases at V and 1 base at J, with 6 bases between the two ends. The CDR3 consists of 13 residues. For the CDR3, the DNA is TGTGCCAGCAGTTTAGAAGGGTCCTACGAGCAGTACTTC. Its translation: CASSLEGSYEQYF.

This CDR3 is CASSPRTSGVSTDTQYF. CDR3 DNA sequence: TGTGCCAGCAGCCCCCGGACTAGCGGGGTCAGCACAGATACGCAGTATTTT. V is TRBV9 and J is TRBJ2-3, with TRBD2 identical over 12 bases. Unmatched junction bases numbered 6, after V lost 4 bases and J lost 0 bases. This CDR3 contains 17 residues. CDR1 SGDLS and CDR2 YYNGEE come from the germline V gene.

The rearrangement uses TRBV5-6 and TRBJ2-7; no clear D gene. Germline CDR1 and CDR2: SGHDT and YYEEEE. This CDR3 spans 14 amino acids. Trimming took 0 bases from V and 3 from J, leaving 10 bases between them. The CDR3 sequence is CASSLGQVLYEQYF. DNA for the CDR3: TGTGCCAGCAGCTTGGGGCAGGTACTCTACGAGCAGTACTTC.

This clone has a single count. The chain joins TRBV20-1 to TRBJ1-5; no clear D gene. The CDR3 has 11 amino acids. Trimming pared 0 bases from V and 13 bases from J, leaving 10 bases between. Germline CDR1 reads DFQATT; CDR2 reads SNEGSKA (reference sequence). CDR3 region: CSARDGEAQHF. The CDR3 DNA reads TGCAGTGCTAGAGATGGAGAGGCTCAGCATTTT.

The rearrangement links TRBV4-1 to TRBJ2-3, with 11 bases matching TRBD2. The CDR3 has 17 residues. Per the germline V gene, CDR1 is MGHRA and CDR2 is YSYEKL. Trimming at V came to 3 bases and at J to 5 bases, leaving 10 bases not matched to a gene. The CDR3 DNA sequence: TGCGCCAGCAGCCATTTCGGGCTAGCGGGGGGTGAAGATACGCAGTATTTT. The encoded protein is CASSHFGLAGGEDTQYF.

The chain has TRBV13 and TRBJ2-1; tentative D call: TRBD1 (5 bases). The germline V gene has CDR1 PRHDT and CDR2 FYEKMQ (reference sequence). The ends were cut back, 4 bases at V and 0 bases at J, with 10 bases in the middle. The CDR3 covers 15 residues. The CDR3 sequence: CASSSLDNSYNEQFF. The CDR3 coding sequence is TGTGCCAGCAGCTCGCTGGACAACTCCTACAATGAGCAGTTCTTC.

This clone appeared a few times. The chain uses TRBV9 and TRBJ2-1; TRBD2 agrees at 10 bases. Germline V gene lookup returns CDR1 SGDLS and CDR2 YYNGEE. The CDR3 length is 17 residues. V lost 0 bases and J lost 4; bases outside the gene matches: 7. Written as DNA, the CDR3 is TGTGCCAGCAGCGTAGAAGGGCTAGCGGGAGTGTACAATGAGCAGTTCTTC. Translated: CASSVEGLAGVYNEQFF.

V and J are TRBV9 and TRBJ1-2; D unresolved. The length of the CDR3 is 12 residues. Germline CDR1 reads SGDLS; CDR2 reads YYNGEE. With 2 bases removed from V and 5 bases from J, the gap between germline ends came to 7 bases. CDR3: CASSVWEYGYTF. The DNA of the CDR3 is TGTGCCAGCAGCGTCTGGGAGTATGGCTACACCTTC.

The V and J genes are TRBV6-1 and TRBJ2-7; the D is unclear. V was clipped by 3 bases and J by 3 bases, with 12 bases between them. The CDR3 is 14 residues long. Per germline, CDR1 MNHNS and CDR2 SASEGT. The CDR3 DNA reads as TGTGCCAGCAGTGACGGTTTCGCTTACTACGAGCAGTACTTC. Its protein product is CASSDGFAYYEQYF.

This chain joins TRBV2 and TRBJ2-4; weak D call: TRBD2 (6 bases). Germline V gene sequence: CDR1 SNHLY, CDR2 FYNNEI. V was cut by 3 bases and J by 8 bases, with 14 bases left in between. The CDR3 spans 14 residues. CDR3 residues: CASSDGEEIDIQYF. The DNA of the CDR3 is TGTGCCAGCAGTGATGGGGAGGAAATAGACATTCAGTACTTC.

CDR3 nucleotides: TGTGCCAGTAGTGGATCCCTCGGGGAGCAGTTCTTC. Its translation: CASSGSLGEQFF. The J gene is TRBJ2-1, the V gene TRBV19; D unclear. Trimming took off 5 bases at V and 10 bases at J, with 12 bases between the two ends. CDR1 and CDR2 (germline): LNHDA, SQIVND (reference sequence). The CDR3 totals 12 residues.

This chain joins TRBV5-5 and TRBJ2-7; D not certain. CDR1 and CDR2 (germline): SGHKS, YYEKEE (reference sequence). V dropped 1 base and J dropped 3 bases, with 8 bases sitting between them. The CDR3 runs 13 residues. The CDR3 spells CASSLRRNYEQYF. The CDR3 bases are TGTGCCAGCAGCTTGCGACGGAACTACGAGCAGTACTTC.

The chain employs TRBV25-1 and TRBJ2-2, with a possible D match to TRBD2 (5 bases). Germline V gene lookup returns CDR1 MGHDK and CDR2 SYGVNS. The CDR3 length is 11 residues. Trimming left V 10 bases short and J 7 bases short, with 10 bases between. Here the CDR3 DNA reads TGTGCCACCGGGGATAGCGGGGAGCTGTTTTTT. The encoded protein is CATGDSGELFF.

The V and J genes are TRBV5-1 and TRBJ1-1; 8 bases agree with TRBD1. Per germline, CDR1 SGHRS and CDR2 YFSETQ. Unmatched junction bases numbered 8, after V lost 5 bases and J lost 5 bases. This CDR3 has 14 residues. The CDR3 loop reads CASRPGGVMTEAFF. In DNA form, the CDR3 reads TGCGCCAGCAGACCAGGGGGCGTAATGACTGAAGCTTTCTTT.

This rearrangement joins TRBV7-9 to TRBJ2-1; TRBD2 matches 10 bases. Germline CDR1 SEHNR, CDR2 FQNEAQ (reference sequence). The CDR3 runs 15 residues. Trimming removed 6 bases from V and 9 bases from J; junction bases left unmatched: 11. In DNA, the CDR3 is TGTGCCAGCAGTTTACTAGCGGGGAGTTTCGTTGAGCAGTTCTTC. It translates to CASSLLAGSFVEQFF.

This chain uses TRBV9 with TRBJ2-2; TRBD2 matches at 12 bases. Germline V lookup: CDR1 SGDLS, CDR2 YYNGEE. The CDR3 loop spans 19 amino acids. J was trimmed by 6 bases and V by 0 bases; bases with no gene match: 12. CDR3 nucleotides: TGTGCCAGCAGCGTAGCTATGACTAGCGGGGGCCCCGTGCCCGGGGAGCTGTTTTTT. It specifies CASSVAMTSGGPVPGELFF.